This T cell receptor beta chain appears in the sequencing data of a study of cytomegalovirus exposure and HLA in healthy donors. This CDR3 region has 15 residues. Germline-derived CDR1 and CDR2 are SGDLS and YYNGEE. Trimming removed 6 bases from V and 4 bases from J, with 18 bases in between. The PCR used 60 Vbeta and 13 Jbeta primers. Assay: immunoSEQ multiplex PCR; the TCRdb copy retains only in-frame clones and omits some. The table lists roughly 160,000 clones, about four fifths of them singletons. As to this clone: What it binds is not known.

Findings of the study overall: It was assumed in the presence/absence analyses that sequencing depth was roughly uniform across donors. Using the classifier, cytomegalovirus status was reportedly diagnosed with high specificity and sensitivity. When analyzed later, a missense DCLRE1C variant was found to be linked to TCR beta V- and J-gene trimming.

The chain has TRBV9 and TRBJ2-3, with D possibly being TRBD1 (7 bases). The sample consisted of PBMCs. The receptor comes from a man younger than 40 in good health and CMV-seronegative. CDR3 in amino acids: CASTLMAGGPDTQYF. DNA for the CDR3: TGTGCCAGCACCCTTATGGCAGGGGGGCCAGATACGCAGTATTTT.